The 2 T cell receptor beta chains below all came from one sample that was sequenced in a study of shared clonotypes between healthy human individuals. Generated by immunoSEQ multiplex PCR, the TCRdb table keeps only in-frame clones and is missing some. The sample contains roughly 2.5 million clones, approximately 92% of which appear only once. The sequenced sample was naive CD4+ T cells sorted from blood. The subset: CD45RA+ positively selected. The receptors originated from a young man in good health.

The chain carries TRBV18 and TRBJ2-3; TRBD1 matches 9 bases. Germline V gene sequence: CDR1 KGHSH, CDR2 LQKENI. CDR3 size: 17 residues. J was trimmed by 5 bases and V by 3 bases; bases with no gene match: 12. CDR3 loop: CASSPGDRVAYRDTQYF. The CDR3 bases are TGTGCCAGCTCACCGGGGGACAGGGTGGCGTATAGAGATACGCAGTATTTT.

The chain couples TRBV27 to TRBJ1-2; a weak D match, TRBD1 (6 bases). Trimming took 2 bases from V and 4 from J, leaving 14 bases between them. CDR3 length: 15 residues. The germline gives CDR1 MNHEY, CDR2 SMNVEV (reference sequence). The CDR3 nucleotides read TGTGCCAGCAGTTTAATATCGGGGGCGGGCTATGGCTACACCTTC. Its translation: CASSLISGAGYGYTF.